This T cell receptor beta chain is from a study of identical twins. The study's findings and limits: Sharing of beta out-of-frame sequences by twins showed a weaker excess.

The CDR3 runs to 18 residues. Trimming cost V 8 bases and J 1 base, with 25 bases left between them. CDR1 and CDR2 from the germline V gene are MDHEN and SYDVKM. This clonotype was recorded a few times. Its antigen is still unknown. A universal primer binding site was introduced by template switching. The final cDNA contained unique molecular identifiers. TCRdb re-called the 5' RACE reads with MiXCR, one entry per CDR3 protein. The repertoire holds 1.5 million to 2 million distinct CDR3 sequences, with less than 35% as singletons. This sequence joins TRBV28 and TRBJ2-3; possibly TRBD2 for D (6 bases). The sequencing sample was made of cord blood. The TCR was taken from a newborn girl in good health. The CDR3 reads CASEPRRITSKRTDTQYF. CDR3 nucleotide sequence: TGTGCCAGCGAACCGAGACGTATTACTAGCAAACGCACAGATACGCAGTATTTT. Full variable domain (remainder filled in from reference TRBV28 and TRBJ2-3): DVKVTQSSRYLVKRTGEKVFLECVQDMDHENMFWYRQDPGLGLRLIYFSYDVKMKEKGDIPEGYSVSREKKERFSLILESASTNQTSMYLCASEPRRITSKRTDTQYFGPGTRLTVL.